Presented here are 2 T cell receptor beta chains from one specimen sequenced in a study of metastatic and nonmetastatic thyroid tumors. TCRdb re-processed the PCR reads through MiXCR. The data hold fewer than 6,000 clones, with about 35% observed a single time. Not a single patient had been given any form of treatment at any point before undergoing thyroid surgery. Sequenced material: adjacent normal tissue. The receptors were gathered from a female donor with papillary thyroid cancer or a benign thyroid nodule (not recorded which). Some clones in this sample may be carry-over from other donors' samples.

The CDR3 reads CASTPGNGGNTIYF. The DNA for the CDR3 is TGTGCCAGCACCCCAGGGAACGGAGGAAACACCATATATTTT. This chain uses TRBV6-1 with TRBJ1-3; a possible D gene is TRBD1 (5 bases). CDR1 is MNHNS and CDR2 is SASEGT in the germline V gene. V was cut by 7 bases and J by 4 bases, with 14 bases left in between. This CDR3 has 14 amino acids.

This clone counts as large (0.1 to 1%). V and J are TRBV19 and TRBJ2-7; the D gene is possibly TRBD1 (6 bases). V was clipped by 1 base and J by 0 bases, with 13 bases between them. Germline V CDR1 and CDR2: LNHDA, SQIVND (reference sequence). The CDR3 runs 16 residues. The CDR3 nucleotides are TGTGCCAGTAGTATAGGAGGACAGCCGTTCTCCTACGAGCAGTACTTC. Its translation: CASSIGGQPFSYEQYF. Combining the CDR3 with reference TRBV19 and TRBJ2-7 gives the whole variable domain DGGITQSPKYLFRKEGQNVTLSCEQNLNHDAMYWYRQDPGQGLRLIYYSQIVNDFQKGDIAEGYSVSREKKESFPLTVTSAQKNPTAFYLCASSIGGQPFSYEQYFGPGTRLTVT.